This T cell receptor beta chain was obtained from a study of T cell responses to AZD1222 COVID-19 vaccine. Study at large: Pooled together were second doses at about 4 or about 12 weeks.

The method was immunoSEQ multiplex PCR; TCRdb's version includes in-frame clones alone and lacks a portion of them. The sample holds 63,000 or so clones, approximately 83% seen once. As regards this clone: Its antigen is not known.

Germline assignment: CDR1 PRHDT and CDR2 FYEKMQ (reference sequence). Trimming took 5 bases from V and 6 from J, leaving 16 bases between them. The CDR3 length is 14 residues. Study-level results: White British donors predominated, females outnumbered males, and clonal diversity was possibly underestimated. A rise in Spike-specific TCR breadth and depth followed two AZD1222 doses.

The J gene is TRBJ1-2, the V gene TRBV13; maybe TRBD1 (5 bases). Sequenced here: peripheral blood, sampled on day 0 of AZD1222 vaccination. The source of this sequence is an adult in good health. The CDR3 loop is CASSAYRGMDGYTF. DNA for the CDR3: TGTGCCAGCAGCGCCTATCGGGGGATGGATGGCTACACCTTC.